This is a list of T cell receptor beta chains from one sample in a study of T cell repertoires in cytomegalovirus infection. TCRdb recomputed calls from the reads with MiXCR, one row per CDR3 protein. The sample yields 490,000 or so distinct CDR3 sequences, 11% seen once. The sequenced sample was PBMCs. These receptors were collected from a human donor in good health (CMV status not recorded). Some clones in this sample may be carry-over from other donors' samples. The CDR3 runs from the conserved cysteine through the conserved F or W. A D gene is named only where the DNA matches it firmly. Size is stated for part of the rows, as once, few or many counts, or as a class when the clone is expanded.

>TRBV27|many|TRBD1|TRBJ2-1
TGTGCCAGCAGTTTCACAGGGGACTCCTACAATGAGCAGTTCTTC
CASSFTGDSYNEQFF
>TRBV9|many|.|TRBJ2-4
TGTGCCAGCAGCGTAGGGGGAGACGAGGGCATTCAGTACTTC
CASSVGGDEGIQYF
>TRBV12-3/TRBV12-4|.|TRBD1|TRBJ2-1
TGTGCCAGCAGCAATCGGGACAGCCATGAGCAGTTCTTC
CASSNRDSHEQFF
>TRBV7-9|many|.|TRBJ2-7
TGTGCCACGGGTTCTGCCCACGAGCAGTACTTC
CATGSAHEQYF
>TRBV7-6|many|.|TRBJ1-5
TGTGCCAGCAGCTTAGAGTGGAATCAGCCCCAGCATTTT
CASSLEWNQPQHF
>TRBV19|.|TRBD1|TRBJ1-1
TGTGCCAGTAGACAGGGACAGGCGGCGGTCCTTGAAGCTTTCTTT
CASRQGQAAVLEAFF
>TRBV7-2|many|.|TRBJ2-1
TGTGCCAGCAGCTCTTTTGGCAATGAGCAGTTCTTC
CASSSFGNEQFF
>TRBV5-1|.|TRBD2|TRBJ2-5
TGCGCCAGCAGTATAATACCCACAGCGGGAGGCGAGACCCAGTACTTC
CASSIIPTAGGETQYF
>TRBV5-3|few|.|TRBJ1-3
TGTGCCAGCAGCTTAGCCCCGACCGCTGGAAACACCATATATTTT
CASSLAPTAGNTIYF
>TRBV7-6|many|TRBD2|TRBJ2-3
TGTGCCAGCAGCTTTGCCGGGACTAGCGGCACAGATACGCAGTATTTT
CASSFAGTSGTDTQYF
>TRBV27|many|.|TRBJ1-5
TGTGCCAGCAGTAAAGTTCTATGGGGCTATAGCAATCAGCCCCAGCATTTT
CASSKVLWGYSNQPQHF
>TRBV7-6|many|.|TRBJ2-5
TGTGCCAGCAGCTTATCCACCCTCCAAGAGACCCAGTACTTC
CASSLSTLQETQYF
>TRBV3-1|.|.|TRBJ2-2
TGTGCCAGCAGCCCCGGGTACGGGGAGCTGTTTTTT
CASSPGYGELFF
>TRBV28|.|.|TRBJ1-3
TGTGCCAGCAGTTTATTTCTACCCCCGGGCCGTGTCTCTGGAAACACCATATATTTT
CASSLFLPPGRVSGNTIYF
>TRBV30|.|.|TRBJ1-6
TGTGCCTGGAAAGTCGGCTCCTATAATTCACCCCTCCACTTT
CAWKVGSYNSPLHF
>TRBV20-1|.|.|TRBJ1-2
TGCAGTGCTAGGTCAGGGGACGTCTATGGCTACACCTTC
CSARSGDVYGYTF
>TRBV5-4|many|TRBD2|TRBJ2-2
TGTGCCAGCAGCTTGGCCGGGGGGGGCTCTGGCACCGGGGAGCTGTTTTTT
CASSLAGGGSGTGELFF
>TRBV12-5|.|.|TRBJ2-6
TGTGCTAGTGTGGGGGCCAACGTCCTGACTTTC
CASVGANVLTF
>TRBV15|.|.|TRBJ2-6
TGTGCCACCAGCAGAACGGTCGCGGAGCAGGCTGGTTTGGCCAACGTCCTGACTTTC
CATSRTVAEQAGLANVLTF
>TRBV28|few|.|TRBJ1-5
TGTGCCAGCAGTTTTCGGACAGTAAAATTTTTCGATCAGCCCCAGCATTTT
CASSFRTVKFFDQPQHF
>TRBV20-1|once|.|TRBJ2-1
TGCAGTGCTGCCAGGGGTTCCAATGAGCAGTTCTTC
CSAARGSNEQFF
>TRBV28|many|.|TRBJ2-5
TGTGCCAGCAGACCGCTTGGAGAGGGCCGGGGAGAGACCCAGTACTTC
CASRPLGEGRGETQYF
>TRBV9|.|.|TRBJ1-3
TGTGCCAGCAGCGTAGCTAGCAGGGCCGGAAACACCATATATTTT
CASSVASRAGNTIYF
>TRBV28|.|.|TRBJ2-7
TGTGCCAGCAGTTATGGGCTAGTTGGCTACGAGCAGTACTTC
CASSYGLVGYEQYF
>TRBV19|many|.|TRBJ1-5
TGTGCCAGTAGCAAAAGGACAGTGAGCAATCAGCCCCAGCATTTT
CASSKRTVSNQPQHF
>TRBV5-4|.|.|TRBJ2-2
TGTGCCAGCAGCTTGAAGGTGCCGGACACCGGGGAGCTGTTTTTT
CASSLKVPDTGELFF
>TRBV6-5|.|.|TRBJ1-2
TGTGCCAGCAAAAAAGGACACGCTTCTCATGGCTACACCTTC
CASKKGHASHGYTF
>TRBV24-1|few|.|TRBJ2-3
TGTGCCACCAGTGATCCTCCGGGTCGGGAACGAGATACGCAGTATTTT
CATSDPPGRERDTQYF
>TRBV30|.|.|TRBJ1-5
TGTGCCTGGAGGGGGGATAGCAATCAGCCCCAGCATTTT
CAWRGDSNQPQHF
>TRBV5-1|many|TRBD2|TRBJ2-7
TGCGCCAGCAGCTTCCAAGACGGGAGGTACTACGAGCAGTACTTC
CASSFQDGRYYEQYF
>TRBV6-1|many|.|TRBJ2-3
TGTGCCAGCAGTGAAAATGAAGATACGCAGTATTTT
CASSENEDTQYF
>TRBV27|.|.|TRBJ2-3
TGTGCCAGCAGCCTCTCCCGGGAGTCAGATACGCAGTATTTT
CASSLSRESDTQYF
>TRBV9|.|.|TRBJ2-3
TGTGCCAGCAGCCCGTCCAAAGATACGCAGTATTTT
CASSPSKDTQYF
>TRBV20-1|few|TRBD2|TRBJ2-3
TGCAGTGCTAGTCAGACTAGCGGAGCTAGCACAGATACGCAGTATTTT
CSASQTSGASTDTQYF
>TRBV28|many|.|TRBJ1-2
TGTGCCAGCAGGCCTACAGGGAAACCTTATGGCTACACCTTC
CASRPTGKPYGYTF
>TRBV4-2|many|TRBD2|TRBJ2-5
TGTGCCAGCAGCCAAGATCCCGCGGGAGACCAAGAGACCCAGTACTTC
CASSQDPAGDQETQYF
>TRBV2|.|.|TRBJ2-1
TGTGCCAGCAGTGAAGAGCGCGTCCTCGACTCCTTC
CASSEERVLDSF
>TRBV11-2|.|.|TRBJ2-5
TGTGCCAGCAGTTCCGACTATTACCAAGAGACCCAGTACTTC
CASSSDYYQETQYF
>TRBV30|once|TRBD1|TRBJ1-2
TGTGCCTGGGATCCGGGACAGGGAACCAACTATGGCTACACCTTC
CAWDPGQGTNYGYTF
>TRBV7-2|many|.|TRBJ2-7
TGTGCCAGCAGCTTACCCTCCTACGAGCAGTACTTC
CASSLPSYEQYF
>TRBV3-1|once|.|TRBJ2-1
TGTGCCAGCAGCCAAGAGAAACCGAGCTCCTACAATGAGCAGTTCTTC
CASSQEKPSSYNEQFF
>TRBV7-9|many|.|TRBJ2-5
TGTGCCAGCAGCTTAGATCTGGGCGGGGAGACCCAGTACTTC
CASSLDLGGETQYF
>TRBV27|.|TRBD2|TRBJ2-1
TGTGCCAGCAGTTCACGGGAGGGCAGCTCCAATGAGCAGTTCTTC
CASSSREGSSNEQFF
>TRBV3-1|many|TRBD1|TRBJ2-7
TGTGCCAGCAGCAAACAACAGGGGGCTCCCTACGAGCAGTACTTC
CASSKQQGAPYEQYF
>TRBV7-8|many|.|TRBJ2-3
TGTGCCAGCAGCCCCTGGGACGGCGGCACAGATACGCAGTATTTT
CASSPWDGGTDTQYF
>TRBV2|many|TRBD2|TRBJ2-1
TGTGCCAGCAGTAAAACGCTAGCGGGGGGGGAGAGAGATGAGCAGTTCTTC
CASSKTLAGGERDEQFF
>TRBV7-2|many|.|TRBJ2-1
TGTGCCAGCAGCTTAGCCAGGGGAACCTACAATGAGCAGTTCTTC
CASSLARGTYNEQFF
>TRBV5-1|once|TRBD2|TRBJ2-7
TGCGCCAGCAGCCACCCGGGGGGTAACTACGAGCAGTACTTC
CASSHPGGNYEQYF
>TRBV28|many|.|TRBJ2-7
TGTGCCAGCAGCTTCGGGGGTCGATACGAGCAGTACTTC
CASSFGGRYEQYF
>TRBV7-2|.|TRBD2|TRBJ2-5
TGTGCCAGCAGCCCAGCTAGCGGGTCGCCTGAGACCCAGTACTTC
CASSPASGSPETQYF
>TRBV7-9|many|TRBD2|TRBJ2-1
TGTGCCAGCAGCCCACGGACTAGCGGCAGAGGTGATATAAATGAGCAGTTCTTC
CASSPRTSGRGDINEQFF
>TRBV5-4|.|.|TRBJ2-7
TGTGCCAGCAGCTGGGACGGGCGGGACAACGAGCAGTACTTC
CASSWDGRDNEQYF
>TRBV7-3|many|.|TRBJ2-3
TGTGCCAGCAGCTTAGAGGGAGTGGGGACAGATACGCAGTATTTT
CASSLEGVGTDTQYF
>TRBV7-8|many|TRBD2|TRBJ2-1
TGTGCCAGCAGTGCTCCGGGACTAGCGGGAGGGCCTTACAATGAGCAGTTCTTC
CASSAPGLAGGPYNEQFF
>TRBV27|.|.|TRBJ2-1
TGTGCCAGCAGTCCCGGGCGAAACAATGAGCAGTTCTTC
CASSPGRNNEQFF